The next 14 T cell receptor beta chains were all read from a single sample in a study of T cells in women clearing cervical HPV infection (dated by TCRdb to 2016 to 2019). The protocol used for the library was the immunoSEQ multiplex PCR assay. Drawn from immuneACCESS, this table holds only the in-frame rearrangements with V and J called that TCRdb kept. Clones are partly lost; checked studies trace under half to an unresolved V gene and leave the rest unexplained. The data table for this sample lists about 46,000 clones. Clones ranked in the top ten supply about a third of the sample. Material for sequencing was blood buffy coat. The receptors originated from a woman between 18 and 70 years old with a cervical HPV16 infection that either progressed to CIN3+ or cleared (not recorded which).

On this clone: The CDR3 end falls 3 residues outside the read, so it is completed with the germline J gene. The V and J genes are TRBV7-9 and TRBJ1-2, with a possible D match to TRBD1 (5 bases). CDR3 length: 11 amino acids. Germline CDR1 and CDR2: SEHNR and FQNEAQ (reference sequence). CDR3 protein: CASSLWGDYTF. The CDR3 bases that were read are TGTGCCAGCAGCCTCTGGGGCGAC.

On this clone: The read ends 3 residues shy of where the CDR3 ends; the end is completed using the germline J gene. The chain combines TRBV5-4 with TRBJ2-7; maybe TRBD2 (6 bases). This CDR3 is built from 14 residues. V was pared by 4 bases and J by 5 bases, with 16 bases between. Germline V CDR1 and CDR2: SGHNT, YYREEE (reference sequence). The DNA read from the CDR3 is TGTGCCAGCAGCCGACCGGAGGGTAGAAACGAG. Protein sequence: CASSRPEGRNE. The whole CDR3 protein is CASSRPEGRNEQYF.

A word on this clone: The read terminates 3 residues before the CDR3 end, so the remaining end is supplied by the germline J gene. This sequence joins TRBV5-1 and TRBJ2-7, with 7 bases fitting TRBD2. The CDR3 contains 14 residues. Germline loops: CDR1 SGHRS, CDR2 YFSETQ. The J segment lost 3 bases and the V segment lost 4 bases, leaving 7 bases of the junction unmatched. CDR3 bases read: TGCGCCAGCAGCCTGGGGGAGGGGTTCTACGAG. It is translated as CASSLGEGFYE. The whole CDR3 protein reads CASSLGEGFYEQYF.

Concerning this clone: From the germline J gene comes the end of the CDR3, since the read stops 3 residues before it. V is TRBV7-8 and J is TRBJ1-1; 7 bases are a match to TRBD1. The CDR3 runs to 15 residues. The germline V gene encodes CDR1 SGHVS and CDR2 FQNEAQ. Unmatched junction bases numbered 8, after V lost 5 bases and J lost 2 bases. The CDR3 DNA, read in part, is TGTGCCAGCAGCAGATACGGGACAGATAACACTGAA. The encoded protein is CASSRYGTDNTE. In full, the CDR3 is CASSRYGTDNTEAFF. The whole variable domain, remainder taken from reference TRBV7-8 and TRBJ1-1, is GAGVSQSPRYKVAKRGQDVALRCDPISGHVSLFWYQQALGQGPEFLTYFQNEAQLDKSGLPSDRFFAERPEGSVSTLKIQRTQQEDSAVYLCASSRYGTDNTEAFFGQGTRLTVV.

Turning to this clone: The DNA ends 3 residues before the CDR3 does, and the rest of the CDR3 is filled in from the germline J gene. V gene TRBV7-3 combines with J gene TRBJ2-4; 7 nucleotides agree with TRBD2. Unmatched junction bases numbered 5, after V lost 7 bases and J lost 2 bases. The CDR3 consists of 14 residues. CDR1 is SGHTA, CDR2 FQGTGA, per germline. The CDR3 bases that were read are TGTGCCAGCATCCAGGGAGGGTCCAAAAACATT. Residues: CASIQGGSKNI. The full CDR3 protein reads CASIQGGSKNIQYF.

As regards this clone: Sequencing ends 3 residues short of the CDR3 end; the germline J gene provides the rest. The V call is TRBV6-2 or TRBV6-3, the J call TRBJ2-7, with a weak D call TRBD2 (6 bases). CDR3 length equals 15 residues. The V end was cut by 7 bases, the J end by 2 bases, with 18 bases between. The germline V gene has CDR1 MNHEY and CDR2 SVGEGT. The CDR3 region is CASKGGQGLTYEQYF. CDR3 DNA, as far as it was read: TGTGCCAGCAAGGGAGGCCAGGGTCTTACCTACGAG.

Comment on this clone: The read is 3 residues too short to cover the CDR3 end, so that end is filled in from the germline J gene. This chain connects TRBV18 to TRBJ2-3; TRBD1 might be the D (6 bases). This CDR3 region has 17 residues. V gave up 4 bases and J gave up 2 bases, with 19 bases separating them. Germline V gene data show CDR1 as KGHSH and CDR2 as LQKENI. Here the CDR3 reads CASSLTYGQLPTDTQYF. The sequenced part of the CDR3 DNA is TGTGCCAGCTCACTCACGTATGGACAGCTTCCCACAGATACG.

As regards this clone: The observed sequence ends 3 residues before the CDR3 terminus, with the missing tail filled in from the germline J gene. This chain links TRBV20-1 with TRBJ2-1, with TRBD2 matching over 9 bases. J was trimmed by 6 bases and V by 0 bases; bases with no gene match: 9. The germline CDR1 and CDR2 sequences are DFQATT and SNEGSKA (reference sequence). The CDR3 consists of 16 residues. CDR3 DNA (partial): TGCAGTGCTAGAGACCCAGGGCGAGCGGGAGGCAATGAG. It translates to CSARDPGRAGGNE. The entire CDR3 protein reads CSARDPGRAGGNEQFF.

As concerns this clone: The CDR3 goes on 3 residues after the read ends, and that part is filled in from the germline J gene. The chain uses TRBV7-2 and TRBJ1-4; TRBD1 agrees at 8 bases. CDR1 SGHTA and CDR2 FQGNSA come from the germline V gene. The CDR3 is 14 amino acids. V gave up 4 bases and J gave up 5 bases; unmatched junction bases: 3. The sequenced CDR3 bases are TGTGCCAGCAGCTGGACAGGGCAAAATGAAAAA. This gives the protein CASSWTGQNEK. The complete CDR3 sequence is CASSWTGQNEKLFF.

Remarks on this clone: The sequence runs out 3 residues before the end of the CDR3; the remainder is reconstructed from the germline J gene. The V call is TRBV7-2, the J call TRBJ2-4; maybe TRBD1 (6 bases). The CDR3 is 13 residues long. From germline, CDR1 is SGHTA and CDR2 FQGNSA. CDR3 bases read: TGTGCCAGCAGCCCGGACAGAAACTATGGT. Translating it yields CASSPDRNYG. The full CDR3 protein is CASSPDRNYGQYF.

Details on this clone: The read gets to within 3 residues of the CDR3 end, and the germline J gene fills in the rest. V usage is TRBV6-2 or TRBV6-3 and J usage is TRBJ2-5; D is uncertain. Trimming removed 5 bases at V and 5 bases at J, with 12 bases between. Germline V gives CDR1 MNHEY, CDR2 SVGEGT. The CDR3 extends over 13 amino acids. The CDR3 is CASSPRGSETQYF. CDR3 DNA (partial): TGTGCCAGCAGTCCCCGAGGTAGCGAGACC.

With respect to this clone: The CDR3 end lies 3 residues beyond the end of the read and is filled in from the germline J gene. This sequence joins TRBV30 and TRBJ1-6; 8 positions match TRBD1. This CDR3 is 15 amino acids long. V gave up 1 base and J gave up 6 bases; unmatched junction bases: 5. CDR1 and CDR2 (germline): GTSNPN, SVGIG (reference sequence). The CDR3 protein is CAWSDSQGANSPLHF. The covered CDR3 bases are TGTGCCTGGAGTGATTCTCAGGGGGCTAATTCACCC. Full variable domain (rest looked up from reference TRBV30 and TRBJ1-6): SQTIHQWPATLVQPVGSPLSLECTVEGTSNPNLYWYRQAAGRGLQLLFYSVGIGQISSEVPQNLSASRPQDRQFILSSKKLLLSDSGFYLCAWSDSQGANSPLHFGNGTRLTVT.

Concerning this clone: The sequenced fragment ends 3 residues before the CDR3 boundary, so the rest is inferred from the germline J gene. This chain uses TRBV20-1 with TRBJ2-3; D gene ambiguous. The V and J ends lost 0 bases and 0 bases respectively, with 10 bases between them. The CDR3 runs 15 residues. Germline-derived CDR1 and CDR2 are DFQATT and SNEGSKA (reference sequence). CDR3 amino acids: CSARDTQPSTDTQYF. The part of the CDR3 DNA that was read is TGCAGTGCTAGAGATACACAGCCTAGCACAGATACG.

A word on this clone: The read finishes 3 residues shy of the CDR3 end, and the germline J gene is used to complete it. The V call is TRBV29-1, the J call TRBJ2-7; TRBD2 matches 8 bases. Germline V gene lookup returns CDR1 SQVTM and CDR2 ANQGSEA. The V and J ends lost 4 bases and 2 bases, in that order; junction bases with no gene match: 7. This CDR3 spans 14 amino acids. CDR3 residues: CSVVERGKTYEQYF. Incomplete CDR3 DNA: TGCAGCGTTGTTGAGCGGGGGAAAACCTACGAG.